The source of this T cell receptor beta chain is a study of blood T cell repertoires in COVID-19. At the level of the study: PBMCs, B-cell-depleted T cells, or T cells were the source of the cDNA or gDNA that made up the material.

The method was immunoSEQ multiplex PCR; TCRdb's version includes in-frame clones alone and lacks a portion of them. Among 40,000 to 65,000 clones, around 84% were seen once, and the ten largest hold about an eighth. V was clipped by 1 base and J by 4 bases, with 14 bases between them. The germline gives CDR1 SGHNT, CDR2 YYREEE (reference sequence). CDR3 size: 15 residues. This chain connects TRBV5-4 to TRBJ1-2; weak D call: TRBD1 (5 bases). The sample taken for sequencing was peripheral blood. The TCR was taken from a man aged 65-85 years with active COVID-19. The CDR3 spells CASSLMGGDPYGYTF. CDR3 DNA sequence: TGTGCCAGCAGCTTGATGGGGGGTGATCCCTATGGCTACACCTTC.